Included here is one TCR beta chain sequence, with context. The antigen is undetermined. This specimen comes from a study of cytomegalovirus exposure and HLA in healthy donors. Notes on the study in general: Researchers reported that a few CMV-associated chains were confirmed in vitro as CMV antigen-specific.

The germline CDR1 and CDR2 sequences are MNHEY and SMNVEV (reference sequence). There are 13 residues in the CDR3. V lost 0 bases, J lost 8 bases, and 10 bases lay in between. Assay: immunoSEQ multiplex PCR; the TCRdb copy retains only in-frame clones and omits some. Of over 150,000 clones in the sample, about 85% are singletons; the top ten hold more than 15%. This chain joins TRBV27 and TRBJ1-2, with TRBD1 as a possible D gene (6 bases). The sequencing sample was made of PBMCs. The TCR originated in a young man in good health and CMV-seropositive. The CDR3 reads CASSLSYRDGYTF. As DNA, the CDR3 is TGTGCCAGCAGTTTATCATACAGGGACGGCTACACCTTC.